This T cell receptor (beta chain) was recorded in a study of T cell responses to AZD1222 COVID-19 vaccine. J was trimmed by 5 bases and V by 4 bases; bases with no gene match: 3. CDR1 and CDR2 (germline): SGHNT, YENEEA. The CDR3 loop spans 13 amino acids. The data were produced by immunoSEQ multiplex PCR, yet TCRdb's version contains in-frame clones alone and is incomplete. The table has over 110,000 clones, about 90% seen once; the top ten hold about a tenth. V is TRBV11-3 and J is TRBJ1-1; 8 bases align to TRBD1. This receptor was identified in an adult who received the AZD1222 COVID-19 vaccine. The material sequenced was peripheral blood, taken 28 days after the second AZD1222 dose. CDR3 nucleotide sequence: TGTGCCAGCAGCTGGACAGGGATTACTGAAGCTTTCTTT. This translates into CASSWTGITEAFF.